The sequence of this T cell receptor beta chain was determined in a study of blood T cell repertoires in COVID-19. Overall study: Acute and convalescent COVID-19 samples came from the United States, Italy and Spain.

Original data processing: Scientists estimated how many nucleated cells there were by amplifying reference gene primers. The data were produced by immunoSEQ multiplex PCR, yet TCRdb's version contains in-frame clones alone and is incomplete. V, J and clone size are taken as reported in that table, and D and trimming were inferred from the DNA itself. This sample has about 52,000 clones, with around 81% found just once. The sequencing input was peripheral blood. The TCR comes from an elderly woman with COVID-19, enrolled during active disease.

CDR3 amino acids: CASSDAGGETQYF. The CDR3 DNA reads TGTGCCAGCAGTGATGCGGGCGGGGAGACCCAGTACTTC. The V gene is TRBV25-1, the J gene TRBJ2-5; D perhaps matches TRBD2 (5 bases). The CDR3 consists of 13 residues. The germline V gene encodes CDR1 MGHDK and CDR2 SYGVNS. Trimming removed 3 bases from V and 5 bases from J, with 10 bases in between.